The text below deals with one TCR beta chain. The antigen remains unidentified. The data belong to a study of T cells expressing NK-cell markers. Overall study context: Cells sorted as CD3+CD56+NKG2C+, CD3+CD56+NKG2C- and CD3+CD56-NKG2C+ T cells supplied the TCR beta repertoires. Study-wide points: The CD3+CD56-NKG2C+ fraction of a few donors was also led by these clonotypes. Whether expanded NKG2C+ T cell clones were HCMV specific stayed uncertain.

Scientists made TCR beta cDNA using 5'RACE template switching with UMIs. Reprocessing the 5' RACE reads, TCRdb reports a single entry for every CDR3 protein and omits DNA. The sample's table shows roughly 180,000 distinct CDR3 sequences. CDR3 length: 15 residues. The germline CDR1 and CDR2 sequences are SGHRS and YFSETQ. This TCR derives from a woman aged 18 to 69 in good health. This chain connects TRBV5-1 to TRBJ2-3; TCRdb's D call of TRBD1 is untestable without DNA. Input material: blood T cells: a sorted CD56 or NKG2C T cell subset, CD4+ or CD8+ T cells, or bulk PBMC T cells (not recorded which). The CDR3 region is CASSSDPGSTDTQYF. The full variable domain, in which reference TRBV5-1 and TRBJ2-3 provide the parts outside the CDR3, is KAGVTQTPRYLIKTRGQQVTLSCSPISGHRSVSWYQQTPGQGLQFLFEYFSETQRNKGNFPGRFSGRQFSNSRSEMNVSTLELGDSALYLCASSSDPGSTDTQYFGPGTRLTVL.